This entry lists 10 T cell receptor beta chains sequenced from one sample in a study of blood T cell repertoires in COVID-19. The repertoire was sequenced with immunoSEQ multiplex PCR; TCRdb's copy has only in-frame clones and lacks some. The sample includes 100,000 to 150,000 clones, over 65% seen only once; the top ten take around 4%. Sequencing was carried out using peripheral blood. The receptor set was obtained from a man between 60 and 75 years old with acute or convalescent COVID-19.

Here the CDR3 DNA reads TGTGCCAGCAGTTACTCGATCGCCAGGGGGTTGCCCTACGAGCAGTACTTC. Amino acids: CASSYSIARGLPYEQYF. V is TRBV6-2 or TRBV6-3 and J is TRBJ2-7; TRBD1 aligns across 7 bases. This CDR3 is 17 amino acids long. Trimming at V came to 0 bases and at J to 2 bases, leaving 10 bases not matched to a gene. The germline CDR1 and CDR2 sequences are MNHEY and SVGEGT.

The rearrangement joins TRBV7-3 to TRBJ2-6; D not resolved. V dropped 2 bases and J dropped 0 bases, with 5 bases sitting between them. Looked up from germline, CDR1 is SGHTA and CDR2 is FQGTGA. The CDR3 is made up of 15 amino acids. CDR3 nucleotide sequence: TGTGCCAGCAGCTTACTACCCTCTGGGGCCAACGTCCTGACTTTC. Translating gives CASSLLPSGANVLTF. Full variable domain (rest looked up from reference TRBV7-3 and TRBJ2-6): GAGVSQTPSNKVTEKGKYVELRCDPISGHTALYWYRQSLGQGPEFLIYFQGTGAADDSGLPNDRFFAVRPEGSVSTLKIQRTERGDSAVYLCASSLLPSGANVLTFGAGSRLTVL.

V and J are TRBV25-1 and TRBJ2-5; weak D call: TRBD2 (5 bases). Trimming took 5 bases from V and 1 from J, leaving 5 bases between them. This CDR3 is 12 amino acids long. Germline CDR1 and CDR2: MGHDK and SYGVNS. The CDR3 DNA sequence: TGTGCCAGCAGTACTAGCCAAGAGACCCAGTACTTC. Translated, it gives CASSTSQETQYF.

The chain uses TRBV19 and TRBJ2-7; 9 positions agree with TRBD1. CDR1 is LNHDA, CDR2 SQIVND, per germline (reference sequence). The CDR3 consists of 14 residues. The J segment lost 2 bases and the V segment lost 6 bases, leaving 5 bases of the junction unmatched. The CDR3 spells CASSPGQGTYEQYF. CDR3 bases: TGTGCCAGTAGCCCGGGACAGGGAACCTACGAGCAGTACTTC.

This clone was detected once. The CDR3 protein is CASSAGTGAYEQYF. Here the CDR3 DNA reads TGTGCCAGCAGTGCCGGGACAGGGGCCTACGAGCAGTACTTC. The rearrangement uses TRBV25-1 and TRBJ2-7, with 10 bases that match TRBD1. The CDR3 extends over 14 amino acids. J gave up 2 bases and V 4 bases, and 2 bases lay outside the gene matches. The germline V gene encodes CDR1 MGHDK and CDR2 SYGVNS.

V and J are TRBV15 and TRBJ2-3; 9 bases map to TRBD2. V dropped 5 bases and J dropped 2; count of bases not matched to a gene: 8. Germline lookup yields CDR1 LNHNV and CDR2 YYDKDF (reference sequence). The CDR3 runs 16 residues. The CDR3, as DNA: TGTGCCACCAGCCGGGGGCTAGCGGGGATCACAGATACGCAGTATTTT. Translating gives CATSRGLAGITDTQYF.

V gene TRBV11-2 combines with J gene TRBJ2-7, with 7 bases aligning to TRBD2. J gave up 7 bases and V 1 base, and 4 bases lay outside the gene matches. The CDR3 is 13 amino acids. Germline CDR1 SGHAT, CDR2 FQNNGV. The CDR3: CASSLGEGKEQYF. The CDR3 region has the DNA TGTGCCAGCAGCTTAGGGGAGGGGAAGGAGCAGTACTTC.

The V and J genes are TRBV11-2 and TRBJ2-3; TRBD2 matches at 10 bases. This CDR3 has 16 residues. J lost 2 bases, V lost 4 bases, and 6 bases had no gene match. Germline V gene data show CDR1 as SGHAT and CDR2 as FQNNGV. The CDR3 loop is CASSSVAGGATDTQYF. DNA for the CDR3: TGTGCCAGCAGCTCGGTAGCGGGAGGTGCCACAGATACGCAGTATTTT. The whole variable domain, filled in from reference TRBV11-2 and TRBJ2-3, reads EAGVAQSPRYKIIEKRQSVAFWCNPISGHATLYWYQQILGQGPKLLIQFQNNGVVDDSQLPKDRFSAERLKGVDSTLKIQPAKLEDSAVYLCASSSVAGGATDTQYFGPGTRLTVL.

The V gene is TRBV28, the J gene TRBJ2-1, with D possibly matching TRBD2 (6 bases). Per germline, CDR1 MDHEN and CDR2 SYDVKM. V lost 4 bases and J lost 10, with 14 bases in between. CDR3 length: 13 amino acids. DNA for the CDR3: TGTGCCAGCAGTTCCCCTGGACGGGAGGAGCAGTTCTTC. It translates to CASSSPGREEQFF.

The chain combines TRBV4-1 with TRBJ2-7, with 8 bases lining up with TRBD1. The V segment lost 1 base and the J segment 6 bases; nucleotides outside the gene matches: 5. Germline assignment: CDR1 MGHRA and CDR2 YSYEKL. The CDR3 spans 14 residues. The CDR3 region is CASSQGAGTGEQYF. CDR3 DNA: TGCGCCAGCAGCCAAGGGGCCGGGACAGGCGAGCAGTACTTC.